This note documents a single T cell receptor (beta chain) sequence. The sample comes from a study of T cell responses to AZD1222 COVID-19 vaccine. Assay: immunoSEQ multiplex PCR; the TCRdb copy retains only in-frame clones and omits some. The profile shows 100,000 to 120,000 clones, 92% of them singletons. Trimming removed 8 bases at V and 5 bases at J, with 10 bases between. The CDR3 length is 11 residues. Germline values: CDR1 MDHEN, CDR2 SYDVKM. Sequenced here: peripheral blood, sampled on day 0 of AZD1222 vaccination. The receptor comes from an adult in good health. V usage is TRBV28 and J usage is TRBJ2-7; D remains unclear. The CDR3 loop reads CASGGVHEQYF. The CDR3 DNA reads as TGTGCCAGCGGTGGAGTCCACGAGCAGTACTTC. Filled out from reference TRBV28 and TRBJ2-7, the complete variable domain reads DVKVTQSSRYLVKRTGEKVFLECVQDMDHENMFWYRQDPGLGLRLIYFSYDVKMKEKGDIPEGYSVSREKKERFSLILESASTNQTSMYLCASGGVHEQYFGPGTRLTVT.